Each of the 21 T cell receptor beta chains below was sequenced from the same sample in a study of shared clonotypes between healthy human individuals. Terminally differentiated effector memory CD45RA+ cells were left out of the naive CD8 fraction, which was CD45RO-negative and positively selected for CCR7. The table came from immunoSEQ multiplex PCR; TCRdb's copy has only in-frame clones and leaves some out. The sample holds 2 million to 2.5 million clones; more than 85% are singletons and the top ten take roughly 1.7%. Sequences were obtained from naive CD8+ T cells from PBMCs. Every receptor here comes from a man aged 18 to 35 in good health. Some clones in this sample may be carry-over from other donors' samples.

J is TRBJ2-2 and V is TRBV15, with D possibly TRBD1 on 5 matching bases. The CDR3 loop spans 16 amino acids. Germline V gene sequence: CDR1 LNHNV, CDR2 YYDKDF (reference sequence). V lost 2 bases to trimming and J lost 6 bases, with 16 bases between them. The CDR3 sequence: CATSRSYSSGSGELFF. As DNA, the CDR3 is TGTGCCACCAGCAGATCTTACTCGTCAGGGTCCGGGGAGCTGTTTTTT. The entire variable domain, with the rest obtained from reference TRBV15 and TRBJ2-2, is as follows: DAMVIQNPRYQVTQFGKPVTLSCSQTLNHNVMYWYQQKSSQAPKLLFHYYDKDFNNEADTPDNFQSRRPNTSFCFLDIRSPGLGDTAMYLCATSRSYSSGSGELFFGEGSRLTVL.

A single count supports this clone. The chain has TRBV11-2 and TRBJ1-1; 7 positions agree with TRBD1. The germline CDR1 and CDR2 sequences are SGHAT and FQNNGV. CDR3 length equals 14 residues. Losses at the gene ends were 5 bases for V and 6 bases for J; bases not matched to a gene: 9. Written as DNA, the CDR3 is TGTGCCAGCAGCGAAAAACAGGGGAAATCTGAAGCTTTCTTT. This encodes CASSEKQGKSEAFF.

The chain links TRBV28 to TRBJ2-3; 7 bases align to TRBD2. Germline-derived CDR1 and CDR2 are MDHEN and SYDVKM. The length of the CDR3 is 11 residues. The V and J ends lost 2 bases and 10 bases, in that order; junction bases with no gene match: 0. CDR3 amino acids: CASSLGLAQYF. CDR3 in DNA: TGTGCCAGCAGTTTAGGACTAGCGCAGTATTTT.

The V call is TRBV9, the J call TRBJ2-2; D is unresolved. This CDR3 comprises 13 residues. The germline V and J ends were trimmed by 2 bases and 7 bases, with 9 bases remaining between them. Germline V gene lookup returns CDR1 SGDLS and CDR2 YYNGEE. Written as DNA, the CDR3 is TGTGCCAGCAGCGTTACAGTCCGCGGGGAGCTGTTTTTT. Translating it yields CASSVTVRGELFF.

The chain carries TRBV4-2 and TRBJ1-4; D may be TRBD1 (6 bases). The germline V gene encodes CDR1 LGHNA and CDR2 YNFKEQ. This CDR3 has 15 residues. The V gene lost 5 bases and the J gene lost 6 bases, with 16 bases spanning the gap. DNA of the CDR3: TGTGCCAGCAGCACGCCAGGGGACACCTATGAAAAACTGTTTTTT. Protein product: CASSTPGDTYEKLFF.

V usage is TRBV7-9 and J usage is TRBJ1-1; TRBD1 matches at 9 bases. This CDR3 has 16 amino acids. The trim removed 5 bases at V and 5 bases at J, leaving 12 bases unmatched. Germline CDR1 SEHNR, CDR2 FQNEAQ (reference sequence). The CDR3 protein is CASSPPGTGSVTEAFF. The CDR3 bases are TGTGCCAGCAGCCCACCCGGGACAGGGTCCGTTACTGAAGCTTTCTTT. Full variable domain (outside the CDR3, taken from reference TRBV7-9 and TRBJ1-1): DTGVSQNPRHKITKRGQNVTFRCDPISEHNRLYWYRQTLGQGPEFLTYFQNEAQLEKSRLLSDRFSAERPKGSFSTLEIQRTEQGDSAMYLCASSPPGTGSVTEAFFGQGTRLTVV.

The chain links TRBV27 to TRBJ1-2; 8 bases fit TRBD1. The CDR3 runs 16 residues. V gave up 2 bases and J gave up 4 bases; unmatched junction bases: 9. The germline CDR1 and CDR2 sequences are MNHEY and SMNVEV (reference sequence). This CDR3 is CASSLRGQAFFYGYTF. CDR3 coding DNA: TGTGCCAGCAGTTTAAGGGGACAGGCCTTCTTCTATGGCTACACCTTC.

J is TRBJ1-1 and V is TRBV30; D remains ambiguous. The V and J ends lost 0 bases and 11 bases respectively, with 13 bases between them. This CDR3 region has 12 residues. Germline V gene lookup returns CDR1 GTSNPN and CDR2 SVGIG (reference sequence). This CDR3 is CAWSVPFLDAFF. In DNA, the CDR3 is TGTGCCTGGAGTGTCCCATTTTTGGATGCTTTCTTT.

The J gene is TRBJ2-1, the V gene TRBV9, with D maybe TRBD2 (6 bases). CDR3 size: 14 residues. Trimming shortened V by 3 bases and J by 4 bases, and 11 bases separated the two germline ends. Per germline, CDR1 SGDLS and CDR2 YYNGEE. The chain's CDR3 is CASSAVAEYNEQFF. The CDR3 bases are TGTGCCAGCAGCGCGGTAGCGGAATACAATGAGCAGTTCTTC.

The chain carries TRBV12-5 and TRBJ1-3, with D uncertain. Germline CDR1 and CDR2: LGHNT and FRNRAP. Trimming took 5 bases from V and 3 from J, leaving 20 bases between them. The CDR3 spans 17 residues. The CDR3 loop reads CASGPPPGPRGGNTIYF. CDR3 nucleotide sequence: TGTGCTAGTGGTCCTCCCCCTGGACCTCGGGGTGGAAACACCATATATTTT.

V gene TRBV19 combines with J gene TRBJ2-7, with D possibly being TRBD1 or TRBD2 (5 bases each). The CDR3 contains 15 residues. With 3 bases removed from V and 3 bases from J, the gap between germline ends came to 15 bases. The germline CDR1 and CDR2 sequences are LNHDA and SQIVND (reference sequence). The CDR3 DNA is TGTGCCAGTAGTATCTTCGGCGGGCAGGGCTACGAGCAGTACTTC. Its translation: CASSIFGGQGYEQYF. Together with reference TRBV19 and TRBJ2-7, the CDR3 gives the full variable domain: DGGITQSPKYLFRKEGQNVTLSCEQNLNHDAMYWYRQDPGQGLRLIYYSQIVNDFQKGDIAEGYSVSREKKESFPLTVTSAQKNPTAFYLCASSIFGGQGYEQYFGPGTRLTVT.

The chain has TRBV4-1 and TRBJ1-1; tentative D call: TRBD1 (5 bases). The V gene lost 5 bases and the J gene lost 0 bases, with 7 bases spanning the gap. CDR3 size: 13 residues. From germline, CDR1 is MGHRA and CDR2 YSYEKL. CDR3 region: CASSLTVNTEAFF. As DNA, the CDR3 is TGCGCCAGCAGCTTGACAGTGAACACTGAAGCTTTCTTT.

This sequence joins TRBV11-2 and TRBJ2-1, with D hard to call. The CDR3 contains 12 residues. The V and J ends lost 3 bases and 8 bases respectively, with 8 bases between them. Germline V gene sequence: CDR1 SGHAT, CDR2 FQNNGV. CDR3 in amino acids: CASSFHFDEQFF. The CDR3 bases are TGTGCCAGCAGCTTCCACTTCGATGAGCAGTTCTTC.

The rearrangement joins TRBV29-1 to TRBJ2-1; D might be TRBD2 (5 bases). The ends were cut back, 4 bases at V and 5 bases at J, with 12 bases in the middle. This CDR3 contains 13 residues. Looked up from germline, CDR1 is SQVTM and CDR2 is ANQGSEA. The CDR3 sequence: CSVGGIGHNEQFF. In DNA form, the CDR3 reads TGCAGCGTTGGAGGGATCGGCCACAATGAGCAGTTCTTC.

The CDR3 loop is CASSRVPPRDRTDTQYF. The CDR3 nucleotides read TGCGCCAGCAGCCGAGTACCGCCGCGGGATCGGACAGATACGCAGTATTTT. The genes are TRBV4-1 and TRBJ2-3; tentatively, D is TRBD2 (6 bases). The V end lost 4 bases, the J end lost 3 bases, and 20 bases lay between the germline ends. Germline CDR1 is MGHRA and CDR2 is YSYEKL. The CDR3 totals 17 residues.

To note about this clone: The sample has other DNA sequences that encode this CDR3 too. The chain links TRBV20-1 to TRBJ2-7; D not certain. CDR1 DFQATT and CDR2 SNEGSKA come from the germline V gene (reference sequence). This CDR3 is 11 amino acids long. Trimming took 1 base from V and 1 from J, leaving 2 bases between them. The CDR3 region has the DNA TGCAGTGCTAGAGGGTCCTACGAGCAGTACTTC. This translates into CSARGSYEQYF.

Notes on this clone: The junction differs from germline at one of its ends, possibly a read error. The CDR3 region has the DNA TGTGCCAGCAGTCTATCTAGGACGGGGCCCACCGGGGAGCTGTTTTTT. Amino acids: CASSLSRTGPTGELFF. The chain uses TRBV27 and TRBJ2-2; D might be TRBD1 or TRBD2, each matching 5 bases. The CDR3 sequence is 16 residues long. Per germline, CDR1 MNHEY and CDR2 SMNVEV (reference sequence).

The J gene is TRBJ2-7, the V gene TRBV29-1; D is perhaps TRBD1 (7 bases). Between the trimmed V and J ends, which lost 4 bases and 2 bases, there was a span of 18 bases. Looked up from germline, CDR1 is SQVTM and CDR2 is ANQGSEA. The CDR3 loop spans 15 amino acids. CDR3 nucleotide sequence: TGCAGCGTTGCCGCGGGACAGATACTTACCTACGAGCAGTACTTC. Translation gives CSVAAGQILTYEQYF.

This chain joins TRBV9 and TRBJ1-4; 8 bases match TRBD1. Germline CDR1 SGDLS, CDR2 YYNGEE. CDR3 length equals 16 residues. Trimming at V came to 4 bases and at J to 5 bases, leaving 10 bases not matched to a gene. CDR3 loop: CASSPHGQGGNEKLFF. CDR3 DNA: TGTGCCAGCAGCCCTCACGGACAGGGAGGAAATGAAAAACTGTTTTTT.

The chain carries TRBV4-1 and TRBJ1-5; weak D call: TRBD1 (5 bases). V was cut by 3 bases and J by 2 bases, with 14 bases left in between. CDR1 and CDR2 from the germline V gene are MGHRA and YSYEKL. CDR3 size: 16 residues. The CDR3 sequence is CASSQLGAGGNQPQHF. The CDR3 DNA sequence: TGCGCCAGCAGCCAGCTAGGGGCGGGCGGCAATCAGCCCCAGCATTTT.

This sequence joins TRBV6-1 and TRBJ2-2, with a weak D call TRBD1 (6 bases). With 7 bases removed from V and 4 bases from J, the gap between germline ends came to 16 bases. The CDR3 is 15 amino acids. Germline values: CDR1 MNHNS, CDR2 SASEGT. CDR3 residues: CASKDYRVGTGELFF. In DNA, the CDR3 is TGTGCCAGCAAAGACTACAGGGTAGGCACCGGGGAGCTGTTTTTT.